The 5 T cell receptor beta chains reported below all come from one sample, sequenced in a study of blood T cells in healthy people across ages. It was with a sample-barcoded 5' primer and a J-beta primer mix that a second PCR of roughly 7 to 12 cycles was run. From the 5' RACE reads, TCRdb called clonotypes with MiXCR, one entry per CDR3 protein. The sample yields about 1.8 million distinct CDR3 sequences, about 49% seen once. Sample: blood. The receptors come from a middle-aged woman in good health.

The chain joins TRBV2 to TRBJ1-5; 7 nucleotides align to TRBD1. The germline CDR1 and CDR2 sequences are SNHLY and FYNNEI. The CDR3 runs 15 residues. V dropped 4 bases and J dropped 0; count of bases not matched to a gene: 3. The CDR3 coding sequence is TGTGCCAGCAGTGTGGACAGGAATAGCAATCAGCCCCAGCATTTT. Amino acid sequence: CASSVDRNSNQPQHF.

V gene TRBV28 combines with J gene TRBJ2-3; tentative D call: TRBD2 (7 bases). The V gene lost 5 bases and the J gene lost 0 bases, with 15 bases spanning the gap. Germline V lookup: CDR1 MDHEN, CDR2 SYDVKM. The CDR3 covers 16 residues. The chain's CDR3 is CASSAPGGPSTDTQYF. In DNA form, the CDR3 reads TGTGCCAGCAGTGCACCGGGGGGCCCTAGCACAGATACGCAGTATTTT.

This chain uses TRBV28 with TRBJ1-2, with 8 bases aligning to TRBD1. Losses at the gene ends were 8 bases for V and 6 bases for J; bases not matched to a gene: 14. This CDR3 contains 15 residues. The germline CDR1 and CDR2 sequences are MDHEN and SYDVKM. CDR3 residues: CASGSPSDRENGYTF. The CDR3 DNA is TGTGCCAGCGGTTCCCCCTCGGACAGGGAGAATGGCTACACCTTC.

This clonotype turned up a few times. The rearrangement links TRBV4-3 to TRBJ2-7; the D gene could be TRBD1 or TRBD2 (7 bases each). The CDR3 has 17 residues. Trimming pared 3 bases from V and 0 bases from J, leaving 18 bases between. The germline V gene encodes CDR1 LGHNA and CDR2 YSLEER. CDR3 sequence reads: CASSHARGGLSSYEQYF. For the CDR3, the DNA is TGCGCCAGCAGCCATGCCAGGGGGGGCCTAAGCTCCTACGAGCAGTACTTC.

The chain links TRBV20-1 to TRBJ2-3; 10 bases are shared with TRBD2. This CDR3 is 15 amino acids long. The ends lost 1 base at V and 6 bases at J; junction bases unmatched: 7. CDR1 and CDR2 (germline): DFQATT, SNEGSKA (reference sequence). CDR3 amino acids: CSARGLAGDLDTQYF. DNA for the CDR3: TGCAGTGCTAGAGGGCTAGCGGGGGATTTGGATACGCAGTATTTT.